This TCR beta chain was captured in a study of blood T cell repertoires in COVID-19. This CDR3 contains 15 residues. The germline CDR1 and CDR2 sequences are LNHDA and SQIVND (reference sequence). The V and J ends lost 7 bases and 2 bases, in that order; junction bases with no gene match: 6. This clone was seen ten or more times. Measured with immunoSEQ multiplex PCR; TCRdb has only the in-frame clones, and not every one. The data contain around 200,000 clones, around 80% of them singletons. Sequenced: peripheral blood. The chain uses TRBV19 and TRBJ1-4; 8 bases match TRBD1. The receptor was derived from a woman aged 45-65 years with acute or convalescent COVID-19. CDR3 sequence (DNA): TGTGCCAGTACCAGGGGGGACAGGACTAATGAAAAACTGTTTTTT. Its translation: CASTRGDRTNEKLFF.